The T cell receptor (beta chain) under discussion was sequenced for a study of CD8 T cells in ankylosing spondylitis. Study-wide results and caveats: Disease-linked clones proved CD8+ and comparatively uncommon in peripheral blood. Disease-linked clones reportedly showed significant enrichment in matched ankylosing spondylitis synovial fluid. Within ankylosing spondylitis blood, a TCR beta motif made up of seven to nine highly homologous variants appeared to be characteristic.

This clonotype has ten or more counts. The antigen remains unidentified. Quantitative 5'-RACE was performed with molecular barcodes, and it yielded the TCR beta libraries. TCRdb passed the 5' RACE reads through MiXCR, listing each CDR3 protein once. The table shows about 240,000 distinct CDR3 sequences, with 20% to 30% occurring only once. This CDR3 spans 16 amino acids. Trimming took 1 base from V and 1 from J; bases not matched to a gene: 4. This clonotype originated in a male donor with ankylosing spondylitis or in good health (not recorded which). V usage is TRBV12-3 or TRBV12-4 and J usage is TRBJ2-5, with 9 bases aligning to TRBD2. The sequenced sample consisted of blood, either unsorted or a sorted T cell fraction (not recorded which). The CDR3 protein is CASSLEMRGGQETQYF. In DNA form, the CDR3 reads TGTGCCAGCAGTTTAGAGATGCGGGGGGGCCAAGAGACCCAGTACTTC.